This T cell receptor (beta chain) was sequenced during a study of blood T cell repertoires in COVID-19. In the study overall: Whether acute or convalescent, the COVID-19 samples came from the United States, Italy and Spain. PBMCs, B-cell-depleted T cells, or T cells provided the cDNA or gDNA that made up the material.

There are 15 residues in the CDR3. Deletions cut 1 base from V and 2 bases from J, with 12 bases between. Per the germline V gene, CDR1 is SGHTA and CDR2 is FQGNSA. How the authors handled the data: Using reference gene primer amplification, nucleated cell counts were estimated. Clones were read by immunoSEQ multiplex PCR, and TCRdb kept only the in-frame ones, dropping some. Clone size and the V and J calls come from that table; the DNA yielded D and trimming. The data contain tens of thousands of clones, 85% to 90% of them seen just once; the ten biggest clones take up around 4.9%. V usage is TRBV7-2 and J usage is TRBJ2-7, with D tentatively TRBD2 (5 bases). Sequenced material: peripheral blood. This sequence originates from an elderly woman with active COVID-19. The CDR3: CASSLVRGSTYEQYF. The CDR3 region has the DNA TGTGCCAGCAGCTTAGTTCGGGGTAGCACCTACGAGCAGTACTTC.